This T cell receptor beta chain came from a study of shared clonotypes between healthy human individuals. Background on the study: Used for every donor were three CD4 naive, three CD4 memory, two CD8 naive and one CD8 memory plate.

Sequencing used immunoSEQ multiplex PCR; TCRdb keeps in-frame clones, though not all of them. The table records more than 850,000 clones, around three quarters of them present only once. V was trimmed by 2 bases and J by 5 bases, leaving 7 bases between them. The CDR3 covers 12 residues. Germline CDR1 is KGHSH and CDR2 is LQKENI. Sequencing input: memory CD4+ T cells from PBMCs. The subset: CD45RA-negative fraction. The rearrangement joins TRBV18 to TRBJ2-7, with D maybe TRBD2 (5 bases). The receptor was isolated from a young man in good health. Some clones in this sample may be carry-over from other donors' samples. CDR3 loop: CASSPSGHEQYF. The CDR3 region has the DNA TGTGCCAGCTCACCAAGCGGACACGAGCAGTACTTC. The full variable domain, its missing parts supplied by reference TRBV18 and TRBJ2-7, is NAGVMQNPRHLVRRRGQEARLRCSPMKGHSHVYWYRQLPEEGLKFMVYLQKENIIDESGMPKERFSAEFPKEGPSILRIQQVVRGDSAAYFCASSPSGHEQYFGPGTRLTVT.